Below are 21 T cell receptor beta chains sequenced from a single sample in a study of T cell responses to AZD1222 COVID-19 vaccine (TCRdb year 2021). The library was built by means of the immunoSEQ multiplex PCR assay. As stored in TCRdb, this immuneACCESS dataset retains in-frame rearrangements with V and J assigned. A fraction of the clones does not appear; measured against another copy, unresolved V genes explain less than half of the discrepancy, and the remainder lacks a known reason. The sample yields under 150,000 clones; roughly 90% were counted once. In total, the top ten clones hold around 5.3% of the sample. The time point label on this specimen signifies: about 28 days (+/-7) after the second vaccine dose. This specimen consisted of peripheral blood, obtained 28 days after the second AZD1222 dose. The receptors here all came from an adult who received the AZD1222 COVID-19 vaccine.

The chain carries TRBV27 and TRBJ1-3; TRBD1 agrees at 7 bases. The J segment lost 2 bases and the V segment lost 6 bases, leaving 4 bases of the junction unmatched. The germline V gene has CDR1 MNHEY and CDR2 SMNVEV (reference sequence). This CDR3 has 14 amino acids. The CDR3: CASSTGVAGNTIYF. Written as DNA, the CDR3 is TGTGCCAGCAGCACAGGGGTCGCTGGAAACACCATATATTTT.

With regard to this clone: The junction departs from the called germline gene at one end, perhaps through a read error. The chain employs TRBV6-1 and TRBJ1-1, with D uncertain. Germline assignment: CDR1 MNHNS and CDR2 SASEGT. The CDR3 length is 11 residues. CDR3 DNA sequence: TGTGCCAGCAGTGAGCTAATACAAGCTTTGTTT. Its translation is CASSELIQALF.

V is TRBV6-5 and J is TRBJ2-7, with D hard to call. Trimming left V 5 bases short and J 0 bases short, with 8 bases between. Germline assignment: CDR1 MNHEY and CDR2 SVGAGI. This CDR3 is built from 13 residues. The CDR3 loop is CASSTLNSYEQYF. In DNA form, the CDR3 reads TGTGCCAGCAGTACACTCAACTCCTACGAGCAGTACTTC.

The chain employs TRBV4-1 and TRBJ1-6; D is perhaps TRBD1 (5 bases). This CDR3 region has 16 residues. Germline CDR1 reads MGHRA; CDR2 reads YSYEKL. The V end lost 1 base, the J end lost 6 bases, and 13 bases lay between the germline ends. CDR3 bases: TGCGCCAGCAGCCAAGCAGGGAGGGCGGGTAATTCACCCCTCCACTTT. The encoded protein is CASSQAGRAGNSPLHF.

The V and J genes are TRBV18 and TRBJ2-1; D not certain. The CDR3 runs to 15 residues. Germline V CDR1 and CDR2: KGHSH, LQKENI. With 4 bases removed from V and 4 bases from J, the gap between germline ends came to 14 bases. The DNA of the CDR3 is TGTGCCAGCTCACTCTCCCGGGCGGAGTACAATGAGCAGTTCTTC. Its translation: CASSLSRAEYNEQFF.

The CDR3 spells CASCVGAGLPSYEQYF. In DNA, the CDR3 is TGTGCCAGCTGTGTGGGGGCGGGACTACCTTCCTACGAGCAGTACTTC. V usage is TRBV2 and J usage is TRBJ2-7; D possibly corresponds to TRBD2 (7 bases). CDR1 is SNHLY, CDR2 FYNNEI, per germline. Deletions cut 8 bases from V and 1 base from J, with 21 bases between. The CDR3 loop spans 16 amino acids. The whole variable domain, remainder taken from reference TRBV2 and TRBJ2-7, is EPEVTQTPSHQVTQMGQEVILRCVPISNHLYFYWYRQILGQKVEFLVSFYNNEISEKSEIFDDQFSVERPDGSNFTLKIRSTKLEDSAMYFCASCVGAGLPSYEQYFGPGTRLTVT.

V usage is TRBV15 and J usage is TRBJ1-1, with D unclear. V lost 2 bases and J 10 bases, leaving 14 bases between the germline ends. Germline CDR1 and CDR2: LNHNV and YYDKDF (reference sequence). The CDR3 has 13 amino acids. The CDR3 is CATSRSTREAAFF. Here the CDR3 DNA reads TGTGCCACCAGCAGATCTACTCGGGAAGCAGCTTTCTTT.

This clone has only a few counts. This chain links TRBV27 with TRBJ1-2, with a weak D call TRBD1 (6 bases). There are 15 residues in the CDR3. The germline gives CDR1 MNHEY, CDR2 SMNVEV (reference sequence). Trimming shortened V by 6 bases and J by 9 bases, and 23 bases separated the two germline ends. CDR3 sequence (DNA): TGTGCCAGCAGGTATTCAGGGTCTAAGGGGGTGAGCTACACCTTC. Its translation: CASRYSGSKGVSYTF.

In its sample, this clone was seen once. The V and J genes are TRBV4-2 and TRBJ2-2; D ambiguous. Germline assignment: CDR1 LGHNA and CDR2 YNFKEQ. With 2 bases removed from V and 0 bases from J, the gap between germline ends came to 10 bases. The CDR3 is made up of 16 amino acids. The CDR3 loop reads CASSQRHGSNTGELFF. The CDR3 nucleotides read TGTGCCAGCAGCCAACGACACGGATCGAACACCGGGGAGCTGTTTTTT.

The chain uses TRBV7-3 and TRBJ2-2; D possibly uses TRBD1 or TRBD2 (5 bases each). This CDR3 comprises 16 residues. Deletions cut 5 bases from V and 1 base from J, with 14 bases between. CDR1 SGHTA and CDR2 FQGTGA come from the germline V gene. Here the CDR3 reads CASSRGTSLNTGELFF. The CDR3 DNA follows: TGTGCCAGCAGCCGGGGCACCTCACTGAACACCGGGGAGCTGTTTTTT.

In this sample, this clone turned up once. The V gene is TRBV5-1, the J gene TRBJ2-7; D is unresolved. V lost 0 bases and J 4 bases, leaving 11 bases between the germline ends. CDR3 length: 14 amino acids. Germline CDR1 is SGHRS and CDR2 is YFSETQ. The CDR3 reads CASSLGMGSYEQYF. In DNA form, the CDR3 reads TGCGCCAGCAGCTTGGGTATGGGTTCGTACGAGCAGTACTTC.

V gene TRBV3-1 (or the pseudogene TRBV3-2) combines with J gene TRBJ1-2; D is ambiguous. V was trimmed by 1 base and J by 4 bases, leaving 10 bases between them. Germline-derived CDR1 and CDR2 are LGHDT and YNNKEL (reference sequence). The length of the CDR3 is 14 residues. The CDR3: CASSQGVAVYGYTF. CDR3 in DNA: TGTGCCAGCAGCCAAGGAGTGGCAGTCTATGGCTACACCTTC.

The chain combines TRBV3-1 (or the pseudogene TRBV3-2) with TRBJ2-2; D gene uncertain. Deletions cut 2 bases from V and 3 bases from J, with 4 bases between. Germline CDR1 reads LGHDT; CDR2 reads YNNKEL (reference sequence). The CDR3 is made up of 13 amino acids. The CDR3 coding sequence is TGTGCCAGCAGCCAAACCGACACCGGGGAGCTGTTTTTT. Amino acids: CASSQTDTGELFF.

The V and J genes are TRBV6-5 and TRBJ1-1; D is unresolved. This CDR3 has 14 residues. CDR1 is MNHEY, CDR2 SVGAGI, per germline. V was clipped by 4 bases and J by 1 base, with 10 bases between them. The CDR3 coding sequence is TGTGCCAGCAGTTCTCCTCGAGAGAACACTGAAGCTTTCTTT. Its translation is CASSSPRENTEAFF.

The V call is TRBV11-3, the J call TRBJ1-4, with D maybe TRBD1 (6 bases). Germline assignment: CDR1 SGHNT and CDR2 YENEEA. V was cut by 5 bases and J by 8 bases, with 15 bases left in between. The CDR3 extends over 14 amino acids. CDR3 residues: CASSQTAGVEKLFF. CDR3 bases: TGTGCCAGCAGCCAAACGGCAGGGGTGGAAAAACTGTTTTTT.

Notes on this clone: Sequence at one end of the junction differs from germline and may be a read error. This specimen includes other DNA sequences encoding the same CDR3. The V gene is TRBV19, the J gene TRBJ1-2; maybe TRBD1 (6 bases). The CDR3 runs 14 residues. The germline gives CDR1 LNHDA, CDR2 SQIVND (reference sequence). Here the CDR3 DNA reads TGCGCCAGTAGGGGGGGATGGCAGGCCTATGGCTACACCTTC. It yields the protein CASRGGWQAYGYTF. Variable domain in full (rest from reference TRBV19 and TRBJ1-2): DGGITQSPKYLFRKEGQNVTLSCEQNLNHDAMYWYRQDPGQGLRLIYYSQIVNDFQKGDIAEGYSVSREKKESFPLTVTSAQKNPTAFYLCASRGGWQAYGYTFGSGTRLTVV.

The chain links TRBV5-1 to TRBJ1-6; D ambiguous. The CDR3 contains 18 residues. V was pared by 2 bases and J by 0 bases, with 15 bases between. The V gene's germline CDR1 is SGHRS and CDR2 YFSETQ. The CDR3 is CASSLTMGRSSYNSPLHF. Here the CDR3 DNA reads TGCGCCAGCAGCTTAACAATGGGGAGAAGCTCCTATAATTCACCCCTCCACTTT.

The genes are TRBV7-7 and TRBJ2-5, with D unresolved. CDR3 length: 13 residues. Trimming removed 0 bases at V and 5 bases at J, with 7 bases between. CDR1 is SSHAT, CDR2 FNYEAQ, per germline (reference sequence). DNA of the CDR3: TGTGCCAGCAGCTTAGCGGCGCGGGAGACCCAGTACTTC. Protein product: CASSLAARETQYF.

The genes are TRBV14 and TRBJ2-1; possible D gene TRBD2, 6 bases. Germline V gene sequence: CDR1 SGHDN, CDR2 FVKESK. V lost 0 bases to trimming and J lost 4 bases, with 16 bases between them. This CDR3 spans 17 amino acids. CDR3 sequence: CASSQELAWGVYNEQFF. The CDR3 DNA reads TGTGCCAGCAGCCAAGAGCTTGCTTGGGGGGTTTACAATGAGCAGTTCTTC.

This clone occurred a few times. The chain combines TRBV2 with TRBJ1-1; D is perhaps TRBD1 (5 bases). CDR1 SNHLY and CDR2 FYNNEI come from the germline V gene. V lost 1 base, J lost 1 base, and 13 bases lay in between. This CDR3 region has 16 residues. Here the CDR3 reads CASSEEIGGRNTEAFF. In DNA, the CDR3 is TGTGCCAGCAGTGAAGAGATTGGGGGGAGGAACACTGAAGCTTTCTTT.

This chain uses TRBV7-9 with TRBJ1-3; unclear D gene. Trimming removed 3 bases at V and 4 bases at J, with 10 bases between. CDR1 is SEHNR, CDR2 FQNEAQ, per germline (reference sequence). The CDR3 consists of 14 residues. The CDR3 DNA follows: TGTGCCAGCAGCTTTCAAGAAGGGGGAAACACCATATATTTT. Translated: CASSFQEGGNTIYF. The full variable domain, with the rest looked up from reference TRBV7-9 and TRBJ1-3, is DTGVSQNPRHKITKRGQNVTFRCDPISEHNRLYWYRQTLGQGPEFLTYFQNEAQLEKSRLLSDRFSAERPKGSFSTLEIQRTEQGDSAMYLCASSFQEGGNTIYFGEGSWLTVV.